The present TCR beta chain was sequenced within a study of T cells in tumors and immune-related adverse events. The protocol was immunoSEQ multiplex PCR, while the TCRdb copy is restricted to in-frame clones and leaves out a portion. The profile shows 6,500 to 10,000 clones, around 94% of them singletons. V was trimmed by 8 bases and J by 4 bases, leaving 18 bases between them. There are 15 residues in the CDR3. Germline V gene lookup returns CDR1 SNHLY and CDR2 FYNNEI. The material was lymph node tissue, obtained from a patient treated with anti-PD-1 therapy. The genes are TRBV2 and TRBJ1-5, with D possibly TRBD1 on 5 matching bases. The receptor was derived from a female donor with metastatic renal cell carcinoma. The CDR3 nucleotides are TGTGCCAGCCACGAGGGGCAGGGAGGTAATCAGCCCCAGCATTTT. It encodes CASHEGQGGNQPQHF.